This entry describes one TCR beta chain. The sample belongs to a study of blood T cell repertoires in COVID-19. Study summary: T cells, B-cell-depleted T cells, or PBMCs supplied cDNA or gDNA.

Germline-derived CDR1 and CDR2 are MGHDK and SYGVNS. V was pared by 3 bases and J by 13 bases, with 18 bases between. The CDR3 length is 13 residues. Using immunoSEQ multiplex PCR, the repertoire was profiled, and TCRdb retains in-frame clones only, with some absent. The table records over 350,000 clones, approximately 90% of them present only once. The source material was peripheral blood. The chain has TRBV25-1 and TRBJ1-1; no firm D call. The TCR originated in a woman between 25 and 40 years old with acute or convalescent COVID-19. The CDR3 protein is CASSDNGLRKCFF. The CDR3 DNA reads TGTGCCAGCAGTGACAATGGACTTAGGAAGTGTTTCTTT.